A selection of T cell receptor beta chains follows, all from one sample in a study of identical twins. A single record per CDR3 protein comes from TCRdb applying MiXCR to the 5' RACE reads. The profile shows some 1,600,000 distinct CDR3 sequences, around a third of them singletons. The sequenced sample consisted of cord blood. Receptors were obtained from a newborn girl in good health. CDR3s leave out the opening cysteine and the closing phenylalanine or tryptophan.

j_gene: TRBJ2-3
v_gene: TRBV4-1
CDR3aa: ASSQGSFTDTQY

j_gene: TRBJ2-7
v_gene: TRBV12-3/TRBV12-4
CDR3aa: ASSTDRGFEQY

j_gene: TRBJ2-4
v_gene: TRBV28
CDR3aa: ASTASGVAKNIQY

j_gene: TRBJ2-7
v_gene: TRBV4-2
CDR3aa: ASSQVLSPAYEQY

j_gene: TRBJ2-3
v_gene: TRBV20-1
CDR3aa: SAPSGDTQY

j_gene: TRBJ2-5
v_gene: TRBV5-5
CDR3aa: ASSLAGAGIQETQY

j_gene: TRBJ2-1
v_gene: TRBV6-1
CDR3aa: ASSLQSSGGANEQF

j_gene: TRBJ2-7
v_gene: TRBV20-1
CDR3aa: SAPRPGQGRTYEQY

j_gene: TRBJ1-2
v_gene: TRBV29-1
CDR3aa: SVNGQGDDYGYT

j_gene: TRBJ2-1
v_gene: TRBV6-6
CDR3aa: ASSSASMTARQF

j_gene: NA
v_gene: TRBV20-1
CDR3aa: SNHGGEETQY

j_gene: TRBJ2-1
v_gene: TRBV10-3
CDR3aa: AISESNNNEQF

j_gene: TRBJ2-7
v_gene: TRBV3-1
CDR3aa: ASSQDRSFKIGEQY

j_gene: TRBJ2-6
v_gene: TRBV6-5
CDR3aa: ASSYDNSGANVLT

j_gene: TRBJ1-6
v_gene: TRBV7-9
CDR3aa: ASSLKPGQGPHSPLH

j_gene: TRBJ2-3
v_gene: TRBV6-5
CDR3aa: ASSSPLGGGTDTQY

j_gene: TRBJ2-6
v_gene: TRBV5-1
CDR3aa: ASSSEGAGANVLT

j_gene: NA
v_gene: TRBV9
CDR3aa: ASSVVRARQETQY

j_gene: TRBJ1-1
v_gene: TRBV2
CDR3aa: ASNLGGSWAF

j_gene: TRBJ2-1
v_gene: TRBV7-2
CDR3aa: ASSLASRSGRYNEQF

j_gene: TRBJ2-3
v_gene: TRBV20-1
CDR3aa: RGLAGLTDTQY

j_gene: TRBJ2-1
v_gene: TRBV10-3
CDR3aa: AITPSGSWNEQF

j_gene: TRBJ2-4
v_gene: TRBV12-3/TRBV12-4
CDR3aa: ASMWAPKTIQY

j_gene: TRBJ2-4
v_gene: TRBV6-5
CDR3aa: ASSPDTLAKNIQY

j_gene: TRBJ2-7
v_gene: TRBV7-9
CDR3aa: ASSPRTGNSYEQY

j_gene: TRBJ2-7
v_gene: TRBV20-1
CDR3aa: SASWWGTAYEQY

j_gene: TRBJ2-5
v_gene: TRBV25-1
CDR3aa: ASSRPAQETQY

j_gene: TRBJ1-1
v_gene: TRBV29-1
CDR3aa: SAGTVEAF

j_gene: TRBJ2-3
v_gene: TRBV7-9
CDR3aa: ASSFGQGASTDTQY

j_gene: TRBJ1-2
v_gene: TRBV6-5
CDR3aa: ASSYSSGAGDYGFT

j_gene: TRBJ2-1
v_gene: TRBV4-2
CDR3aa: ASSQVIVGNNEQF

j_gene: TRBJ2-7
v_gene: TRBV7-2
CDR3aa: ASSLRFGLAGNNEQY

j_gene: TRBJ1-2
v_gene: TRBV11-2
CDR3aa: ASSLSGLYYGYT

j_gene: TRBJ1-5
v_gene: TRBV20-1
CDR3aa: SARDRLDMRSQH

j_gene: TRBJ1-1
v_gene: TRBV7-2
CDR3aa: ASSLEAGPNTEAF

j_gene: TRBJ1-1
v_gene: TRBV9
CDR3aa: ASSLREGADTEAF

j_gene: NA
v_gene: TRBV7-9
CDR3aa: ASSLDPTYRETQY

j_gene: TRBJ2-1
v_gene: TRBV24-1
CDR3aa: ATSDPNEDRGGYNEQF

j_gene: TRBJ2-5
v_gene: TRBV6-5
CDR3aa: ASSFPRY

j_gene: TRBJ1-2
v_gene: TRBV15
CDR3aa: ATSSVAGTRAEYGYT